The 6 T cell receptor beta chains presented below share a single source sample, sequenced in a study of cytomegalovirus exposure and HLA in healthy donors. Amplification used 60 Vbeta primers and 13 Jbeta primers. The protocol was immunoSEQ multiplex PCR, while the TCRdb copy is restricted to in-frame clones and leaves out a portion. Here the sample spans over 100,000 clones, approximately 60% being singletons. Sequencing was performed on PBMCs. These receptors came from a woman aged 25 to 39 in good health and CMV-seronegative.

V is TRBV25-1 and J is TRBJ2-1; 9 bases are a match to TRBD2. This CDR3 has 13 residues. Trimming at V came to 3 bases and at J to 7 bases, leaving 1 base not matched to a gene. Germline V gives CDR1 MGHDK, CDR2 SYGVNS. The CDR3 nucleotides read TGTGCCAGCAGTGAGGGACTAGCAAATGAGCAGTTCTTC. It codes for CASSEGLANEQFF.

CDR3 residues: CASSGLAGGVEQFF. CDR3 DNA: TGTGCCAGCAGTGGGCTAGCGGGAGGGGTTGAGCAGTTCTTC. The chain employs TRBV2 and TRBJ2-1; the match to TRBD2 covers 12 bases. With 4 bases clipped from V and 9 bases from J, the junction kept 4 bases outside the gene matches. CDR1 SNHLY and CDR2 FYNNEI come from the germline V gene. CDR3 length: 14 amino acids.

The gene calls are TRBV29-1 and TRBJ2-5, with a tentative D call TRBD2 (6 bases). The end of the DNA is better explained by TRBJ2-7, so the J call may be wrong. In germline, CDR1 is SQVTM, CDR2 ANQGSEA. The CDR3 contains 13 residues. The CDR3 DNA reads TGCAGCGGAAACTGGCGGGACTCCTACGAGCAGTACTTC. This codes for CSGNWRDSYEQYF.

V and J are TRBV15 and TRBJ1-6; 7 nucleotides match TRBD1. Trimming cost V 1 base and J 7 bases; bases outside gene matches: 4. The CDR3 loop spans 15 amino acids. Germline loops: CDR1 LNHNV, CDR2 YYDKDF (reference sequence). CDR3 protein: CATSRVRGRNSPLHF. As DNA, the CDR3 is TGTGCCACCAGCAGAGTCAGGGGGAGGAATTCACCCCTCCACTTT.

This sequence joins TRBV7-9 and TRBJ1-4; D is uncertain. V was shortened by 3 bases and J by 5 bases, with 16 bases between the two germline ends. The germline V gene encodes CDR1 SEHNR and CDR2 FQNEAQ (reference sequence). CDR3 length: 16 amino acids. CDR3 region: CASSLYSGRLNEKLFF. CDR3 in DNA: TGTGCCAGCAGCTTGTATTCCGGCAGGCTAAATGAAAAACTGTTTTTT. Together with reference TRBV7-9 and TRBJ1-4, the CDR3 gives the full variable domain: DTGVSQNPRHKITKRGQNVTFRCDPISEHNRLYWYRQTLGQGPEFLTYFQNEAQLEKSRLLSDRFSAERPKGSFSTLEIQRTEQGDSAMYLCASSLYSGRLNEKLFFGSGTQLSVL.

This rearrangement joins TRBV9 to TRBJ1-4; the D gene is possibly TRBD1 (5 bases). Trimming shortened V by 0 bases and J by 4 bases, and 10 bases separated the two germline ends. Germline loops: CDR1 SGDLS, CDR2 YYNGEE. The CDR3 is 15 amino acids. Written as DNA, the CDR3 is TGTGCCAGCAGCGTAGAGGGGTCTTTTAATGAAAAACTGTTTTTT. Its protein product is CASSVEGSFNEKLFF.